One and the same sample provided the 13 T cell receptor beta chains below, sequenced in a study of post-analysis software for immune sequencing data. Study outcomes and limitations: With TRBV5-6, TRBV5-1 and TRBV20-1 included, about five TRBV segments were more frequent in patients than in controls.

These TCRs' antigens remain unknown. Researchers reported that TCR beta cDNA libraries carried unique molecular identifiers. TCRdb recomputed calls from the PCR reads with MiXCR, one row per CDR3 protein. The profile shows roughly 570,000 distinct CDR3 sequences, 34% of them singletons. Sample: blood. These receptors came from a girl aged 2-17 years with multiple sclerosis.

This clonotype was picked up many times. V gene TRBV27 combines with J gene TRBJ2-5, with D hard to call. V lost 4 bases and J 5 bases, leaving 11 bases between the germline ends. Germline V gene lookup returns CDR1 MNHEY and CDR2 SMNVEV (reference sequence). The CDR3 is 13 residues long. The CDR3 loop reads CASSSDIGETQYF. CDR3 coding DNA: TGTGCCAGCAGTTCTGACATTGGGGAGACCCAGTACTTC.

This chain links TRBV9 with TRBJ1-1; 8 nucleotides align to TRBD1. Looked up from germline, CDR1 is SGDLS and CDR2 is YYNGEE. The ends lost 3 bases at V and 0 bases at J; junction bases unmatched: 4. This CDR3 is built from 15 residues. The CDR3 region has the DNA TGTGCCAGCAGCGCGGGGGGACAGGTGAACACTGAAGCTTTCTTT. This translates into CASSAGGQVNTEAFF.

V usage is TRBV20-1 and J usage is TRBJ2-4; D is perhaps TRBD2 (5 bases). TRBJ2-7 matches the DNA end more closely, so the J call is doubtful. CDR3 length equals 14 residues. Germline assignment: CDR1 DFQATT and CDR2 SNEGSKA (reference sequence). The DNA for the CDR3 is TGCAGTGCCACCCCGGGGATACAATCCCACGAGCAGTACTTC. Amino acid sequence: CSATPGIQSHEQYF.

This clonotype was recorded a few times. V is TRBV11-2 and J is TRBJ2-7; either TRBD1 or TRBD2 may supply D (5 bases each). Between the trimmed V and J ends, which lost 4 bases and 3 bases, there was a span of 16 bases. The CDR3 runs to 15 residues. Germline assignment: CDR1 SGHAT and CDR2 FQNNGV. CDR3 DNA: TGTGCCAGCAGCTCCACGAGGGGCCACAGCTACGAGCAGTACTTC. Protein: CASSSTRGHSYEQYF.

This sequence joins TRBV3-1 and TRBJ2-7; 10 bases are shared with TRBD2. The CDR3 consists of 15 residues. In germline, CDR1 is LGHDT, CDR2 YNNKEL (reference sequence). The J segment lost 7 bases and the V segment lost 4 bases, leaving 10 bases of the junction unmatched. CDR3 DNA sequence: TGTGCCAGCAGCCGGCAGAGCGGGGGGGCTGGAGAGCAGTACTTC. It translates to CASSRQSGGAGEQYF.

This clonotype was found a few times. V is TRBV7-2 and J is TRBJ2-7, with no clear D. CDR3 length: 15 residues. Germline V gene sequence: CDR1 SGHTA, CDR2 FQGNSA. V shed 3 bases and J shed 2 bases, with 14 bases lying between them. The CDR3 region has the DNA TGTGCCAGCAGCTTCGAGTTGGGCAGAGCCTACGAGCAGTACTTC. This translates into CASSFELGRAYEQYF. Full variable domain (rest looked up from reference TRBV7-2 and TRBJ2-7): GAGVSQSPSNKVTEKGKDVELRCDPISGHTALYWYRQSLGQGLEFLIYFQGNSAPDKSGLPSDRFSAERTGGSVSTLTIQRTQQEDSAVYLCASSFELGRAYEQYFGPGTRLTVT.

The CDR3 sequence: CASSRLAGAHNEQFF. The CDR3 DNA reads as TGTGCCAGCAGCCGTCTAGCGGGGGCTCACAATGAGCAGTTCTTC. V and J are TRBV14 and TRBJ2-1; 10 bases fit TRBD2. The length of the CDR3 is 15 residues. CDR1 is SGHDN and CDR2 is FVKESK in the germline V gene. Trimming cost V 4 bases and J 5 bases; bases outside gene matches: 5.

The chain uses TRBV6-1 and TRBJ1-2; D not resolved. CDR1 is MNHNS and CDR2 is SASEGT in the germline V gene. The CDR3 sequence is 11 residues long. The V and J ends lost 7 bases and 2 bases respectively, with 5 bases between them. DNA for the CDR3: TGTGCCAGCAAAGGCAACTATGGCTACACCTTC. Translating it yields CASKGNYGYTF.

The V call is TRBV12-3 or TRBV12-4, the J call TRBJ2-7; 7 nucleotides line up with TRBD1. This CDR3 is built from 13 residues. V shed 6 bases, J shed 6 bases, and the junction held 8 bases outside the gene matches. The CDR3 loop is CASSPRGSLEQYF. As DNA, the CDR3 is TGTGCCAGCAGCCCCAGGGGGAGTCTCGAGCAGTACTTC.

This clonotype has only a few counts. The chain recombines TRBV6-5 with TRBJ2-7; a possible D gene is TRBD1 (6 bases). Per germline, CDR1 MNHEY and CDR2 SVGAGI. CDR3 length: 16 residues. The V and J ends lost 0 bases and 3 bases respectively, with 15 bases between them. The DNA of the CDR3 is TGTGCCAGCAGTTACTCGCAGGGGAATCGGGTCTACGAGCAGTACTTC. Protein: CASSYSQGNRVYEQYF.

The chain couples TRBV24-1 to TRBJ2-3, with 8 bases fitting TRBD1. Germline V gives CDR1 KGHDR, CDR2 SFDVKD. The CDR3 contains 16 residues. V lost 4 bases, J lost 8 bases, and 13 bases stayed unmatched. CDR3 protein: CATSEIGTGGRATQYF. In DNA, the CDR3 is TGTGCCACCAGTGAGATCGGGACAGGTGGGAGAGCTACGCAGTATTTT.

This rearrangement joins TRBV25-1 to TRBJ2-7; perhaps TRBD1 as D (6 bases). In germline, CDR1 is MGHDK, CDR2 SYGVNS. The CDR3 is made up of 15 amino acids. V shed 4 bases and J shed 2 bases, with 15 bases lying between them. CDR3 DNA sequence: TGTGCCAGCAGTGGGAGCGGACAGCCGACCTACGAGCAGTACTTC. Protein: CASSGSGQPTYEQYF.

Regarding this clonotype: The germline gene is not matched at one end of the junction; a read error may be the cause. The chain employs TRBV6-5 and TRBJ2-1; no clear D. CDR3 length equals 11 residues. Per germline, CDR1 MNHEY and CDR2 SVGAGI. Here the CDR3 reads CTSSHSREQFF. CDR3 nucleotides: TGTACCAGCAGTCACAGTCGAGAGCAGTTCTTC.